These 7 T cell receptor beta chains were all obtained from the same sample, sequenced in a study of control samples from healthy donors and cancer patients. Data came from immunoSEQ multiplex PCR; TCRdb stores just in-frame clones and leaves some out. The sample includes roughly 140,000 clones, 89% seen only once; the top ten take 4% to 5.5%. Sequencing input: blood. Receptor source: a man aged 30 to 45 in good health.

V gene TRBV27 combines with J gene TRBJ1-4; 7 bases line up with TRBD1. Trimming took 2 bases from V and 7 from J; bases not matched to a gene: 7. In germline, CDR1 is MNHEY, CDR2 SMNVEV (reference sequence). The CDR3 consists of 15 residues. The CDR3 spells CASSLEGALGEKLFF. CDR3 bases: TGTGCCAGCAGTTTAGAGGGGGCTTTGGGTGAAAAACTGTTTTTT. Looking up the rest from reference TRBV27 and TRBJ1-4 gives the full variable domain: EAQVTQNPRYLITVTGKKLTVTCSQNMNHEYMSWYRQDPGLGLRQIYYSMNVEVTDKGDVPEGYKVSRKEKRNFPLILESPSPNQTSLYFCASSLEGALGEKLFFGSGTQLSVL.

J is TRBJ1-1 and V is TRBV11-3; 7 bases align to TRBD1. This CDR3 region has 15 residues. Losses at the gene ends were 3 bases for V and 0 bases for J; bases not matched to a gene: 4. Germline V gene data show CDR1 as SGHNT and CDR2 as YENEEA. DNA of the CDR3: TGTGCCAGCAGCTTTGCGGGACAGATGAACACTGAAGCTTTCTTT. Its translation: CASSFAGQMNTEAFF. The complete variable domain, with remaining parts taken from reference TRBV11-3 and TRBJ1-1, reads EAGVVQSPRYKIIEKKQPVAFWCNPISGHNTLYWYLQNLGQGPELLIRYENEEAVDDSQLPKDRFSAERLKGVDSTLKIQPAELGDSAVYLCASSFAGQMNTEAFFGQGTRLTVV.

This chain joins TRBV11-3 and TRBJ2-7; 10 bases align to TRBD1. Germline CDR1 is SGHNT and CDR2 is YENEEA. The ends lost 5 bases at V and 4 bases at J; junction bases unmatched: 17. This CDR3 has 18 residues. The CDR3 sequence: CASSPDGRDRGGGYEQYF. The DNA of the CDR3 is TGTGCCAGCAGCCCAGATGGGCGGGACAGGGGAGGAGGATACGAGCAGTACTTC.

The table lists this clone with a few counts. V is TRBV5-6 and J is TRBJ1-4, with 7 bases aligning to TRBD1. In germline, CDR1 is SGHDT, CDR2 YYEEEE. V was pared by 5 bases and J by 4 bases, with 2 bases of the junction left unmatched. This CDR3 has 13 residues. The CDR3 coding sequence is TGTGCCAGCAGGGGACAGCTTAATGAAAAACTGTTTTTT. Encoded protein: CASRGQLNEKLFF. The whole variable domain, filled in from reference TRBV5-6 and TRBJ1-4, reads DAGVTQSPTHLIKTRGQQVTLRCSPKSGHDTVSWYQQALGQGPQFIFQYYEEEERQRGNFPDRFSGHQFPNYSSELNVNALLLGDSALYLCASRGQLNEKLFFGSGTQLSVL.

This chain joins TRBV23-1 and TRBJ1-1, with a tentative D call TRBD1 (5 bases). TRBV23-1 is designated an ORF whose function remains uncertain. The CDR3 consists of 14 residues. V lost 0 bases to trimming and J lost 11 bases, with 16 bases between them. The CDR3: CASSQSFPGQLAFF. CDR3 DNA: TGCGCCAGCAGTCAATCCTTCCCAGGGCAACTGGCTTTCTTT.

The genes are TRBV10-3 and TRBJ1-5; D may be TRBD1 (6 bases). The V gene lost 5 bases and the J gene lost 1 base, with 9 bases spanning the gap. The germline CDR1 and CDR2 sequences are ENHRY and SYGVKD. This CDR3 is 14 amino acids long. The CDR3 DNA sequence: TGTGCCATCAGTCCTGGACAGAGCAATCAGCCCCAGCATTTT. This codes for CAISPGQSNQPQHF.

Note on this clone: The germline gene is not matched at one end of the junction; a read error may be the cause. The chain employs TRBV7-2 and TRBJ2-2; a possible D gene is TRBD2 (5 bases). Germline CDR1 is SGHTA and CDR2 is FQGNSA. The CDR3 is made up of 16 amino acids. The CDR3 protein is CASGLELGPITGELFF. The DNA for the CDR3 is TGTGCCAGCGGCTTAGAACTAGGGCCAATTACCGGGGAGCTGTTTTTT. Drawing the rest from reference TRBV7-2 and TRBJ2-2, the complete variable domain is GAGVSQSPSNKVTEKGKDVELRCDPISGHTALYWYRQSLGQGLEFLIYFQGNSAPDKSGLPSDRFSAERTGGSVSTLTIQRTQQEDSAVYLCASGLELGPITGELFFGEGSRLTVL.